The 17 T cell receptor beta chains reported below all come from one sample, sequenced in a study of glioma-infiltrating T cells after dendritic cell vaccination (dated by TCRdb to 2016 to 2017). Receptor libraries were prepared by the immunoSEQ multiplex PCR assay. Held by TCRdb, this immuneACCESS table contains in-frame sequences only and omits some clones. Under half of the omission traces to an unresolved V gene where checked; the cause of the rest is unknown. The sample table records more than 85,000 clones; about 85% of these occur just once. The ten biggest clones cover around 2.9% of the sample. The sequencing here drew on blood, taken before dendritic cell vaccination. The origin of the receptors is a human donor with glioblastoma.

This clone was observed a handful of times. The chain is built from TRBV21-1 and TRBJ2-3; TRBD2 is the table's D call, not checked against the DNA. TRBV21-1 corresponds to a pseudogene. This CDR3 is 15 amino acids long. As DNA, the CDR3 is TGTGCCAGCAGACCCCGCGGGGGGTTCACAGATACGCAGTATTTT. Protein: CASRPRGGFTDTQYF.

This chain connects TRBV6-5 to TRBJ2-7; D is possibly TRBD2 (6 bases). This CDR3 is 13 amino acids long. V lost 4 bases to trimming and J lost 4 bases, with 11 bases between them. Germline V CDR1 and CDR2: MNHEY, SVGAGI. CDR3: CASSLLAGYEQYF. The CDR3 DNA reads as TGTGCCAGCAGTTTACTAGCCGGGTACGAGCAGTACTTC.

This clone was seen only once. V usage is TRBV7-9 and J usage is TRBJ2-2; D is ambiguous. This CDR3 region has 12 residues. The V gene's germline CDR1 is SEHNR and CDR2 FQNEAQ (reference sequence). V was trimmed by 5 bases and J by 2 bases, leaving 3 bases between them. The CDR3 sequence is CASSLNTGELFF. The CDR3 region has the DNA TGTGCCAGCAGCCTAAACACCGGGGAGCTGTTTTTT.

The V gene is TRBV5-4, the J gene TRBJ1-2, with 8 bases that match TRBD1. CDR3 size: 15 residues. V shed 2 bases and J 5 bases; nucleotides not matched to a gene: 8. From germline, CDR1 is SGHNT and CDR2 YYREEE (reference sequence). In DNA, the CDR3 is TGTGCCAGCAGCTTCAGAGGACAGGGCCCTTATGGCTACACCTTC. This codes for CASSFRGQGPYGYTF.

This sequence joins TRBV19 and TRBJ2-2; 10 bases are a match to TRBD1. Germline CDR1 LNHDA, CDR2 SQIVND (reference sequence). With 1 base clipped from V and 3 bases from J, the junction kept 5 bases outside the gene matches. The CDR3 has 17 residues. The CDR3 DNA follows: TGTGCCAGTAGTATAGGTTGGACAGGGGGATACACCGGGGAGCTGTTTTTT. It codes for CASSIGWTGGYTGELFF.

The V and J genes are TRBV5-1 and TRBJ1-3; D is unresolved. Per germline, CDR1 SGHRS and CDR2 YFSETQ. V lost 5 bases and J 4 bases, leaving 16 bases between the germline ends. This CDR3 is built from 15 residues. The CDR3 protein is CASSDPGSGGNTIYF. The DNA for the CDR3 is TGCGCCAGCAGTGACCCCGGGTCTGGAGGAAACACCATATATTTT.

V is TRBV28 and J is TRBJ1-2; D might be TRBD1 (6 bases). The CDR3 spans 13 residues. Looked up from germline, CDR1 is MDHEN and CDR2 is SYDVKM. Trimming left V 4 bases short and J 4 bases short, with 10 bases between. The CDR3 reads CASSSGHFYGYTF. DNA for the CDR3: TGTGCCAGCAGTTCGGGACATTTCTATGGCTACACCTTC.

The gene calls are TRBV25-1 and TRBJ2-1; D may be TRBD2 (6 bases). Looked up from germline, CDR1 is MGHDK and CDR2 is SYGVNS. This CDR3 spans 13 amino acids. V shed 8 bases and J shed 0 bases, with 8 bases lying between them. The CDR3 sequence: CASGRSSYNEQFF. Written as DNA, the CDR3 is TGTGCCAGCGGGAGGAGCTCCTACAATGAGCAGTTCTTC.

In regard to this clone: One junction end does not reproduce the germline sequence, and a read error may be involved. The chain uses TRBV7-7 and TRBJ2-1; a weak D match, TRBD1 (5 bases). Germline CDR1 and CDR2: SSHAT and FNYEAQ (reference sequence). CDR3 length equals 14 residues. CDR3 loop: CASSLAGRGNEQFF. For the CDR3, the DNA is TGTGCTAGCAGCTTAGCTGGAAGGGGAAATGAGCAGTTCTTC.

The rearrangement uses TRBV5-6 and TRBJ2-7; maybe TRBD2 (5 bases). V was clipped by 3 bases and J by 3 bases, with 16 bases between them. This CDR3 region has 15 residues. Germline CDR1 reads SGHDT; CDR2 reads YYEEEE. CDR3: CASSSPASGLYEQYF. As DNA, the CDR3 is TGTGCCAGCAGCTCCCCGGCAAGCGGCCTCTACGAGCAGTACTTC.

The genes are TRBV2 and TRBJ1-1; D is unresolved. CDR1 and CDR2 (germline): SNHLY, FYNNEI. The CDR3 has 13 amino acids. Trimming removed 2 bases from V and 0 bases from J, with 4 bases in between. Here the CDR3 reads CASSELMNTEAFF. Written as DNA, the CDR3 is TGTGCCAGCAGTGAACTTATGAACACTGAAGCTTTCTTT.

The chain recombines TRBV7-9 with TRBJ2-7, with D possibly being TRBD1 (5 bases). Trimming removed 3 bases at V and 0 bases at J, with 15 bases between. CDR1 is SEHNR, CDR2 FQNEAQ, per germline (reference sequence). The length of the CDR3 is 16 residues. CDR3 nucleotides: TGTGCCAGCAGCTTTTTGGGGCGGTCTGGCTCCTACGAGCAGTACTTC. This translates into CASSFLGRSGSYEQYF.

The chain recombines TRBV6-1 with TRBJ2-1; 11 bases fit TRBD2. The germline V gene has CDR1 MNHNS and CDR2 SASEGT. V gave up 4 bases and J gave up 3 bases; unmatched junction bases: 17. The CDR3 covers 20 residues. CDR3 bases: TGTGCCAGCAGTGCAACCAGAAGAACTAGCGGGAGTTATGGCTACAATGAGCAGTTCTTC. Its protein product is CASSATRRTSGSYGYNEQFF.

This clone was detected only a few times. The chain uses TRBV11-1 and TRBJ2-5; 9 positions match TRBD2. The J call is doubtful: the DNA matches TRBJ2-7 better. The CDR3 covers 16 residues. Germline V gene lookup returns CDR1 SGHAT and CDR2 FQDESV (reference sequence). The CDR3 nucleotides are TGTGCCAGCAGCTTAATCGGAGGGCGGGAGGGGTACGAGCAGTACTTC. Translation: CASSLIGGREGYEQYF.

This sequence joins TRBV7-9 and TRBJ2-3; 7 nucleotides agree with TRBD2. V lost 4 bases to trimming and J lost 5 bases; unmatched junction nucleotides: 9. Germline CDR1 is SEHNR and CDR2 is FQNEAQ (reference sequence). The CDR3 contains 15 residues. Written as DNA, the CDR3 is TGTGCCAGCAGCTACCCGGCGGGGGATATAGATACGCAGTATTTT. Translation: CASSYPAGDIDTQYF.

In this sample, this clone turned up many times. J is TRBJ2-3 and V is TRBV6-4; weak D call: TRBD2 (6 bases). Germline V lookup: CDR1 MRHNA, CDR2 SNTAGT. The CDR3 extends over 13 amino acids. Trimming took 4 bases from V and 1 from J, leaving 6 bases between them. CDR3 DNA sequence: TGTGCCAGCAGTGCGGGGGGCACAGATACGCAGTATTTT. Protein product: CASSAGGTDTQYF.

This rearrangement joins TRBV30 to TRBJ1-5, with TRBD1 matching 8 bases. Germline V gives CDR1 GTSNPN, CDR2 SVGIG (reference sequence). This CDR3 contains 14 residues. V lost 3 bases and J lost 7; bases outside the gene matches: 8. In DNA, the CDR3 is TGTGCCTGGAGCGCTGGACAGGGTGAACAGCCCCAGCATTTT. This translates into CAWSAGQGEQPQHF. Full variable domain (outside the CDR3, taken from reference TRBV30 and TRBJ1-5): SQTIHQWPATLVQPVGSPLSLECTVEGTSNPNLYWYRQAAGRGLQLLFYSVGIGQISSEVPQNLSASRPQDRQFILSSKKLLLSDSGFYLCAWSAGQGEQPQHFGDGTRLSIL.